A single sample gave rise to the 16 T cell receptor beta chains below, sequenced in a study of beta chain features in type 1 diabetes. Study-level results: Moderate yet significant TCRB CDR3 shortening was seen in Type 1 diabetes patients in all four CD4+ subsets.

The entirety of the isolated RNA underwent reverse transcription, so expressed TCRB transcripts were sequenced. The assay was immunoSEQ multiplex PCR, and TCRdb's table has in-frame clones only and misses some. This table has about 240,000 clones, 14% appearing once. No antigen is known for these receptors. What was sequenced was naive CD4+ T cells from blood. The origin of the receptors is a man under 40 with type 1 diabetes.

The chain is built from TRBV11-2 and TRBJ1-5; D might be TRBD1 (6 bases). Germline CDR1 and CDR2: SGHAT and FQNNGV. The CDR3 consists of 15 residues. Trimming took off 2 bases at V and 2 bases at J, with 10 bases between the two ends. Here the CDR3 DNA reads TGTGCCAGCAGCTTATCAGCAGGGGGCAATCAGCCCCAGCATTTT. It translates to CASSLSAGGNQPQHF.

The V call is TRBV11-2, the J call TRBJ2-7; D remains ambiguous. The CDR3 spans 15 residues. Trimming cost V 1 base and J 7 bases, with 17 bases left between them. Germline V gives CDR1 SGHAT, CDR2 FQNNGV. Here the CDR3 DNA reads TGTGCCAGCAGCTTAGCGGCCAGCCTAACCGGGGAGCAGTACTTC. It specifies CASSLAASLTGEQYF.

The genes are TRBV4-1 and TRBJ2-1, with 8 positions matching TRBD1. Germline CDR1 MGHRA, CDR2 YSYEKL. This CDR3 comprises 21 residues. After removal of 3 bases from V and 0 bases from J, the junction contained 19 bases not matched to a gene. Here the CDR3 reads CASSHPGGGKQGTGSYNEQFF. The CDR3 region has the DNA TGCGCCAGCAGCCACCCCGGAGGGGGAAAACAGGGGACAGGCTCCTACAATGAGCAGTTCTTC.

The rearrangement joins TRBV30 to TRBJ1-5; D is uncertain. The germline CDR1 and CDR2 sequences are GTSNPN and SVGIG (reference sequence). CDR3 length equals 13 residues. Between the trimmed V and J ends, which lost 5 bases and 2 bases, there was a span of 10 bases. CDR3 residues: CAWENGGNQPQHF. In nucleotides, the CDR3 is TGTGCCTGGGAAAACGGAGGCAATCAGCCCCAGCATTTT.

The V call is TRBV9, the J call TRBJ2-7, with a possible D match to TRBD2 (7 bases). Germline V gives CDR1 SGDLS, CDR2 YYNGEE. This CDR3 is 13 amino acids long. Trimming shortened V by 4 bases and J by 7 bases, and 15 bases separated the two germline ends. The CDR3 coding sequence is TGTGCCAGCAGCCGGCGGGGGCTAGAGGAGCAGTACTTC. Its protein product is CASSRRGLEEQYF.

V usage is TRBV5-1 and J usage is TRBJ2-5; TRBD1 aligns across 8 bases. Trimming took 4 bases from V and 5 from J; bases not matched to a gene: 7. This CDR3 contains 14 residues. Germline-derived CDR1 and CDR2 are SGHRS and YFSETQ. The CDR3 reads CASSNQGARETQYF. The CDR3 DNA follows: TGCGCCAGCAGCAATCAGGGGGCTAGGGAGACCCAGTACTTC. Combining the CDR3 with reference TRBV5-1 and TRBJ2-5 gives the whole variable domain KAGVTQTPRYLIKTRGQQVTLSCSPISGHRSVSWYQQTPGQGLQFLFEYFSETQRNKGNFPGRFSGRQFSNSRSEMNVSTLELGDSALYLCASSNQGARETQYFGPGTRLLVL.

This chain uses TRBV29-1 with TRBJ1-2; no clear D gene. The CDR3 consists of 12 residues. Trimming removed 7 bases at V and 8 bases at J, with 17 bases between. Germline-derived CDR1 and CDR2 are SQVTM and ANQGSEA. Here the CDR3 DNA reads TGCAGCGCGTTTCCGTCCTCGACAGGCTACACCTTC. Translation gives CSAFPSSTGYTF.

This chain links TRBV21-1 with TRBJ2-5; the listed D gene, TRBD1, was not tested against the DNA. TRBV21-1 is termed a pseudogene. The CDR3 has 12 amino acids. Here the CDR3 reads CASNTGAQTQYF. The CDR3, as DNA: TGTGCCAGCAATACAGGGGCACAGACCCAGTACTTC.

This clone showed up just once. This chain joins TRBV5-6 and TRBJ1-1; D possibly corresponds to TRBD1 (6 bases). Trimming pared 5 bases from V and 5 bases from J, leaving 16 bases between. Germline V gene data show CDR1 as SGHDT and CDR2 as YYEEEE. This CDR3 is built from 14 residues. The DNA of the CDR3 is TGTGCCAGCAGTTCTAGGGGGTCCGGGACTGAAGCTTTCTTT. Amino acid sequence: CASSSRGSGTEAFF.

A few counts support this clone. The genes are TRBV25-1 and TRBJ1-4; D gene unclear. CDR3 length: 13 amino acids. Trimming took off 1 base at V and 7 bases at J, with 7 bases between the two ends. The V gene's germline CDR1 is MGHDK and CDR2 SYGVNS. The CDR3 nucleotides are TGTGCCAGCAGTGAATGGGCATCTGAAAAACTGTTTTTT. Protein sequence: CASSEWASEKLFF.

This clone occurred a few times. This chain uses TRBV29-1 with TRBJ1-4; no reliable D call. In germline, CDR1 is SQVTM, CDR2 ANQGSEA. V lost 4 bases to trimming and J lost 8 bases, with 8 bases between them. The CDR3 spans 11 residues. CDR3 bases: TGCAGCGTTGTGGCTAGGGAAAAACTGTTTTTT. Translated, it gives CSVVAREKLFF.

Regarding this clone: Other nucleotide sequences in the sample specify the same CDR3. This CDR3 reads CASSLGQGGEKLFF. Written as DNA, the CDR3 is TGTGCCAGCAGCTTAGGACAGGGGGGTGAAAAACTGTTTTTT. The J gene is TRBJ1-4, the V gene TRBV7-2; 9 nucleotides line up with TRBD1. Trimming removed 1 base from V and 7 bases from J; junction bases left unmatched: 1. Per the germline V gene, CDR1 is SGHTA and CDR2 is FQGNSA. This CDR3 has 14 amino acids.

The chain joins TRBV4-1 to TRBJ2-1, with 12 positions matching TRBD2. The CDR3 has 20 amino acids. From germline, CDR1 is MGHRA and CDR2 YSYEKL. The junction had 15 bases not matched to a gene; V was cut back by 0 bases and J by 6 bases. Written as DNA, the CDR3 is TGCGCCAGCAGCCAAGATGCCTGGTCGGCTAGCGGGGGGGAGGGCAATGAGCAGTTCTTC. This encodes CASSQDAWSASGGEGNEQFF.

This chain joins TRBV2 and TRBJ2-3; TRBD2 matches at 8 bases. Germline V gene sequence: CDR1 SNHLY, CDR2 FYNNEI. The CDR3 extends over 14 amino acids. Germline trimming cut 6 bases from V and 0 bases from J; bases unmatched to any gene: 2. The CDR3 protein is CASSIAGSTDTQYF. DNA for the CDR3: TGTGCCAGCAGCATAGCGGGAAGCACAGATACGCAGTATTTT.

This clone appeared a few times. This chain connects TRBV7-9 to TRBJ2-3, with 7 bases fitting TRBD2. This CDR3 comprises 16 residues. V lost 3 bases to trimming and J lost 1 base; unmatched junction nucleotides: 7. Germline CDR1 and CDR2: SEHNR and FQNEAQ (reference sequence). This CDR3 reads CASSFSLAEGTDTQYF. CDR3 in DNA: TGTGCCAGCAGCTTTTCTCTAGCGGAGGGCACAGATACGCAGTATTTT.

CDR3 sequence reads: CASSQFRGGTFTDTQYF. CDR3 in DNA: TGTGCCAGCAGCCAATTTCGGGGAGGGACTTTCACAGATACGCAGTATTTT. The rearrangement joins TRBV4-2 to TRBJ2-3, with 7 bases matching TRBD2. J lost 2 bases, V lost 2 bases, and 10 bases had no gene match. Per the germline V gene, CDR1 is LGHNA and CDR2 is YNFKEQ. The CDR3 contains 17 residues.